This TCR beta chain was found in a study of T cell responses to AZD1222 COVID-19 vaccine. About this clone itself: The target antigen is unknown.

Whole-study results and caveats: Donors skewed white British and female; clonal diversity was possibly underestimated.

CDR1 SGHNT and CDR2 YYREEE come from the germline V gene (reference sequence). The CDR3 has 15 amino acids. Trimming took off 0 bases at V and 3 bases at J, with 9 bases between the two ends. The method was immunoSEQ multiplex PCR; TCRdb's version includes in-frame clones alone and lacks a portion of them. The sample includes around 140,000 clones, about 82% of them seen just once. Sequencing was performed on peripheral blood, taken 28 days after the second AZD1222 dose. The chain joins TRBV5-4 to TRBJ2-2; D ambiguous. The origin of this receptor is an adult who received the AZD1222 COVID-19 vaccine. The CDR3: CASSLGRTHTGELFF. The DNA of the CDR3 is TGTGCCAGCAGCTTGGGACGGACCCACACCGGGGAGCTGTTTTTT.